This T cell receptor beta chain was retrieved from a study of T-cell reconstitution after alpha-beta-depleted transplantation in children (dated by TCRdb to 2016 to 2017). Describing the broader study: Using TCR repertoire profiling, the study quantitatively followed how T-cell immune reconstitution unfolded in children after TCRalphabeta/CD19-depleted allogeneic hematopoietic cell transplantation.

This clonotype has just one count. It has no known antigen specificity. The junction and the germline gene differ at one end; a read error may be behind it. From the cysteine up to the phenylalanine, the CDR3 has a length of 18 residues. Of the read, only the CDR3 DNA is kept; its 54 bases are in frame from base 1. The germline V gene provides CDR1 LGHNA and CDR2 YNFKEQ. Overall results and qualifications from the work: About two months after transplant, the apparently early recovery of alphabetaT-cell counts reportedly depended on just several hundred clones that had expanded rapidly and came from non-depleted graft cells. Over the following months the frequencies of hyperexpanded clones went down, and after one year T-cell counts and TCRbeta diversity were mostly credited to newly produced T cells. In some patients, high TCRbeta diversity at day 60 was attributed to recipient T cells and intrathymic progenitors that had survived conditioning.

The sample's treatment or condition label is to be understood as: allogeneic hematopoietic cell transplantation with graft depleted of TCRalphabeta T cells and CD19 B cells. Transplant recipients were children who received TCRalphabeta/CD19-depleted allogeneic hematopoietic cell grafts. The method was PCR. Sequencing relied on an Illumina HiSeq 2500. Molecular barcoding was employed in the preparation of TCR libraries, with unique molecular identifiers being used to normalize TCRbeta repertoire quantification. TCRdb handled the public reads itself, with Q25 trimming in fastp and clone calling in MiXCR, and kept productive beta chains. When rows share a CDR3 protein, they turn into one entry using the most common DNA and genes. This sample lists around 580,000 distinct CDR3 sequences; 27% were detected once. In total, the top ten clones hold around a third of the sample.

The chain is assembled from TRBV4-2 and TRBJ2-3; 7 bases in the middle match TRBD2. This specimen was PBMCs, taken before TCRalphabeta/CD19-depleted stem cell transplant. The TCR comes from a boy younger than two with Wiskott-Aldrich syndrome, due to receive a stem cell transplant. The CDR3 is CASSQGVAQATSTDMQYF. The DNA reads TGTGCCAGCAGCCAAGGGGTAGCGCAAGCGACTAGCACAGATATGCAGTATTTT.